What follows are 6 T cell receptor beta chains derived from one specimen sequenced in a study of blood T cell repertoires in COVID-19. Assay used: immunoSEQ multiplex PCR; TCRdb lists only in-frame clones, some missing. The sample contains roughly 250,000 clones, more than 75% of which appear only once. Sequencing was carried out using peripheral blood. Source of these receptors: a woman between 40 and 55 years old who had recovered from COVID-19.

Only one count was recorded for this clone. The CDR3 sequence is CASSPTALAGGADTQYF. Here the CDR3 DNA reads TGTGCCAGCAGCCCCACGGCGCTAGCGGGAGGGGCAGATACGCAGTATTTT. The chain couples TRBV5-6 to TRBJ2-3, with 12 bases aligning to TRBD2. The V segment lost 4 bases and the J segment 4 bases; nucleotides outside the gene matches: 10. CDR3 length: 17 residues. From germline, CDR1 is SGHDT and CDR2 YYEEEE.

The V gene is TRBV27, the J gene TRBJ2-1, with 11 bases matching TRBD2. Trimming at V came to 6 bases and at J to 6 bases, leaving 10 bases not matched to a gene. Germline V CDR1 and CDR2: MNHEY, SMNVEV (reference sequence). CDR3 length: 16 residues. In DNA form, the CDR3 reads TGTGCCAGCAGCCCCGTACTAGCGGGAGCGAGCAATGAGCAGTTCTTC. Translation gives CASSPVLAGASNEQFF.

The rearrangement links TRBV7-2 to TRBJ2-1; 12 bases are a match to TRBD2. J gave up 15 bases and V 0 bases, and 12 bases lay outside the gene matches. Germline-derived CDR1 and CDR2 are SGHTA and FQGNSA. The length of the CDR3 is 16 residues. Written as DNA, the CDR3 is TGTGCCAGCAGCTTAGCGGGGCGGCTAGCGGGAGGGCCGTGGTTCTTC. It codes for CASSLAGRLAGGPWFF.

The chain employs TRBV5-8 and TRBJ1-3; unclear D gene. V lost 2 bases, J lost 2 bases, and 11 bases lay in between. Germline CDR1 is SGHTS and CDR2 is YDEGEE. The CDR3 consists of 15 residues. The CDR3 reads CASSFQLRPGNTIYF. Written as DNA, the CDR3 is TGTGCCAGCAGCTTCCAACTCAGGCCTGGAAACACCATATATTTT. The full variable domain, in which reference TRBV5-8 and TRBJ1-3 provide the parts outside the CDR3, is EAGVTQSPTHLIKTRGQQATLRCSPISGHTSVYWYQQALGLGLQFLLWYDEGEERNRGNFPPRFSGRQFPNYSSELNVNALELEDSALYLCASSFQLRPGNTIYFGEGSWLTVV.

V and J are TRBV30 and TRBJ2-5; no firm D call. Trimming left V 1 base short and J 1 base short, with 7 bases between. Germline CDR1 is GTSNPN and CDR2 is SVGIG (reference sequence). CDR3 length equals 13 residues. The CDR3 loop reads CAWSGLLQETQYF. The CDR3 region has the DNA TGTGCCTGGAGTGGGCTCCTCCAAGAGACCCAGTACTTC.

The chain joins TRBV30 to TRBJ2-4, with TRBD2 matching 13 bases. The CDR3 consists of 18 residues. Germline V CDR1 and CDR2: GTSNPN, SVGIG (reference sequence). V trimming: 3 bases; J trimming: 1 base; junction bases outside the gene matches: 9. The CDR3: CAWSVTSGRSTAKNIQYF. The CDR3 DNA sequence: TGTGCCTGGAGCGTGACTAGCGGGAGGTCTACTGCCAAAAACATTCAGTACTTC.